The 5 T cell receptor beta chains presented below share a single source sample, sequenced in a study of T cells in Graves' hyperthyroidism and ophthalmopathy. Regions amplified from RNA transcripts were the TCR beta CDR3 regions. The HTBI primer set was used in a first-round RT-PCR of the TCR CDR3. In TCRdb, the multiplex PCR reads were re-called with MiXCR into one record per CDR3 protein. The sample has 490,000 or so distinct CDR3 sequences; 20% to 25% are singletons. Material for sequencing was blood. These receptors were obtained from a woman in her seventies with Graves' ophthalmopathy.

The chain employs TRBV5-1 and TRBJ2-6; D gene uncertain. The CDR3 is made up of 13 amino acids. The germline gives CDR1 SGHRS, CDR2 YFSETQ. Trimming removed 0 bases from V and 6 bases from J, with 4 bases in between. The CDR3 loop reads CASSLEVANVLTF. For the CDR3, the DNA is TGCGCCAGCAGCTTGGAGGTGGCCAACGTCCTGACTTTC.

The V call is TRBV29-1, the J call TRBJ2-2; D is perhaps TRBD1 (6 bases). CDR1 SQVTM and CDR2 ANQGSEA come from the germline V gene. Trimming removed 4 bases from V and 5 bases from J, with 11 bases in between. The CDR3 has 13 amino acids. The DNA of the CDR3 is TGCAGCGTTGGGGGGCGCCGGACCGGGGAGCTGTTTTTT. It is translated as CSVGGRRTGELFF.

This clonotype was seen more than once but under ten times. In DNA, the CDR3 is TGCGCCAGCAGTGACCGGGAGGACGGTAATGAGCAGTTCTTC. Amino acids: CASSDREDGNEQFF. The chain links TRBV5-1 to TRBJ2-1, with TRBD2 matching over 7 bases. Germline CDR1 and CDR2: SGHRS and YFSETQ. V lost 5 bases to trimming and J lost 7 bases; unmatched junction nucleotides: 9. The CDR3 contains 14 residues.

The table lists this clonotype with a few counts. The V gene is TRBV6-1, the J gene TRBJ2-2; TRBD2 matches 11 bases. In germline, CDR1 is MNHNS, CDR2 SASEGT. The CDR3 extends over 16 amino acids. V gave up 8 bases and J gave up 2 bases; unmatched junction bases: 7. The CDR3 DNA reads as TGTGCCAGCGGGTTGACTAGCGGGATCAACACCGGGGAGCTGTTTTTT. It encodes CASGLTSGINTGELFF.

This clonotype was detected many times. The chain links TRBV18 to TRBJ1-5; D call uncertain. CDR1 is KGHSH, CDR2 LQKENI, per germline. Trimming stripped 8 bases from V and 4 bases from J, with 12 bases between. CDR3 size: 13 residues. CDR3 sequence (DNA): TGTGCCAGCAGTCCGGGGTTAAATCAGCCCCAGCATTTT. This codes for CASSPGLNQPQHF.